The T cell receptor beta chain described here comes from a study of graft-versus-host responses after intestinal transplantation. Findings and caveats of the study: Within allografts, high graft-versus-host to host-versus-graft clonal ratios were seen among patients with graft-donor T cell macrochimerism. GvH clones surfaced in recipient marrow, some emerging earlier in ileum or blood.

The protocol was immunoSEQ multiplex PCR, while the TCRdb copy is restricted to in-frame clones and leaves out a portion. The sample records nearly 110,000 clones, approximately 88% being singletons. The count of this clone is one. Its matching antigen is unknown. Trimming at V came to 6 bases and at J to 5 bases, leaving 6 bases not matched to a gene. The CDR3 has 13 amino acids. CDR1 MNHNS and CDR2 SASEGT come from the germline V gene. V and J are TRBV6-1 and TRBJ2-5, with TRBD2 matching over 7 bases. The receptor was isolated from a human donor who was the organ donor for an intestinal transplant. Specimen: unstimulated CD4+ T cells sorted from spleen or lymph node cells, collected before transplant. The chain's CDR3 is CASSPWRGETQYF. The CDR3 DNA sequence: TGTGCCAGCAGCCCATGGCGGGGGGAGACCCAGTACTTC.